The sequence of this T cell receptor beta chain was determined in a study of identical twins (dated by TCRdb to 2015 to 2016). Study-wide context: To test whether fetal clonotypes persist, this study deep-sequenced TCR alpha and beta repertoires from monozygotic twins, from unrelated adults of various ages, and from cord blood. Replicate twin experiments were performed at different times using different library preparation protocols to rule out contamination.

Only healthy Caucasian donors were included. Miltenyi CD45RO+ enrichment and human naive T-cell isolation kits were used to isolate memory (CD45RO+) and naive T cells from PBMC. The method was 5' RACE. The sequencer was an Illumina HiSeq 2000. A universal primer binding site was added through template switching, and the final cDNA carried a unique molecular identifier so that TCR cDNA molecules could be counted accurately. First-strand cDNA for TCR alpha and beta chains was synthesized from specific primers in the conserved constant-segment region. To control for contamination, every cDNA library carried two barcodes: a SMART-Mk sample barcode plus Illumina barcodes. TruSeq adapter sequences and Illumina sample barcodes were added in two successive PCR steps. TCR alpha and beta cDNA libraries were sequenced on the Illumina HiSeq platform with custom primers. In the paper's pipeline: MiGEC processed the raw reads to extract unique molecular identifiers, while MiXCR was used to determine the CDR3 positions. For each individual, recombination models were inferred using an EM algorithm with the repgenHMM and IGoR tools. Shared clonotype analysis was performed with the tcR package in R, normalizing sharing by the product of cloneset sizes. To study raw recombination free of thymic and clonal selection effects, out-of-frame nonproductive sequences were analyzed. TCRdb trimmed public reads at Q25 via fastp, called clones via MiXCR and kept in-frame beta chains. Each record represents a unique CDR3 protein, reported with the most common genes and DNA among its rows. Clone size and V and J calls follow TCRdb, not the original study. This sample lists about 200,000 distinct CDR3 sequences; under 12% were detected once. The ten largest clones take up less than 12% of the sample.

Concerning this clonotype: What antigen it recognizes has not been identified. Within one base of it there is no much larger clone, and no base qualities were kept.

CDR1 and CDR2 were assigned from the germline V gene as SGHAT and FQNNGV. Compared with germline, V lacks 5 bases and J lacks 3 bases; bases without a gene match: 7. Measured from the cysteine to the phenylalanine, the CDR3 is 14 residues long. The read is trimmed to its CDR3 DNA, 42 bases read in frame from base 1. Summary of the overall study and its limitations: In monozygotic twins, out-of-frame TCR alpha sharing was systematically underestimated by recombination models, although the models agreed with sharing between unrelated individuals. Excess twin sharing in beta out-of-frame sequences was weaker because fewer shared sequences lowered the signal-to-noise ratio. Because the same donors could not be followed over many years, the conclusions depended on cross-sectional statistical analysis. Fewer insertions were carried by abundant cord blood beta clonotypes; a weaker similar trend was observed in young adult naive repertoires, while no such trend was observed in memory repertoires. Zero-insertion analyses could be partly confounded by invariant T cells such as MAIT and iNKT, although diverse VJ usage argued against such confounding for most clonotypes. Compared with coincidental sharing between unrelated individuals, an excess of low generation-probability sequences was observed among out-of-frame TCR alpha sequences shared between twins.

The specimen was memory T cells sorted from blood. The meaning of the sample's cell subset or site label: CD45RO+ enriched T cells. The origin of this receptor is a man in his forties or fifties in good health. The receptor chain draws on TRBV11-2 and TRBJ2-7; 7 junctional bases match TRBD2. The sequenced DNA: TGTGCCAGCAGCCAGACGGGACTAAACTACGAGCAGTACTTC. Its product reads: CASSQTGLNYEQYF.